This T cell receptor (beta chain) was captured by sequencing in a study of control samples from healthy donors and cancer patients. The germline gives CDR1 SNHLY, CDR2 FYNNEI. V gave up 6 bases and J gave up 9 bases; unmatched junction bases: 10. CDR3 length: 15 residues. The table came from immunoSEQ multiplex PCR; TCRdb's copy has only in-frame clones and leaves some out. The sample lists 70,000 to 85,000 clones, around 83% seen once, with 11% in the top ten. This receptor was taken from a man aged 55 to 70 with head and neck cancer. The chain couples TRBV2 to TRBJ2-1; TRBD2 agrees at 11 bases. Sequenced sample: PBMCs. CDR3 sequence: CASRLTSGSGSEQFF. CDR3 DNA: TGTGCCAGCAGACTAACTAGCGGGAGCGGATCTGAGCAGTTCTTC.